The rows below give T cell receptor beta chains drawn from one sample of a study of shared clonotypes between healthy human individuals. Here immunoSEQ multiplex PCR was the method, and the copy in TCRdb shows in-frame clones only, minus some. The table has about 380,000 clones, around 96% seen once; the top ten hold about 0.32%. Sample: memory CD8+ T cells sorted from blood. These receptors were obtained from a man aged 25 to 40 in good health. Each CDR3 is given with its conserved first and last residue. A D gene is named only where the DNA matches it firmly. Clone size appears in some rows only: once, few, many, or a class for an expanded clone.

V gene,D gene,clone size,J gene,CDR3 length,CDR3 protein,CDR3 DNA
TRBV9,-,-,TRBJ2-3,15,CASSAGGGTKDTQYF,TGTGCCAGCAGCGCCGGGGGCGGGACGAAGGATACGCAGTATTTT
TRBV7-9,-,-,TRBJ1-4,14,CASSLGSTDEKLFF,TGTGCCAGCAGCTTGGGGTCGACAGATGAAAAACTGTTTTTT
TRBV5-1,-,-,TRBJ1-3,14,CASSPGGSGNTIYF,TGCGCCAGCAGTCCGGGGGGTAGCGGAAACACCATATATTTT
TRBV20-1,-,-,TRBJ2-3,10,CSASTDTQYF,TGCAGTGCCAGCACAGATACGCAGTATTTT
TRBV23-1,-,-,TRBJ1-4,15,CASSLQGATNEKLFF,TGCGCCAGCAGTCTCCAGGGAGCAACTAATGAAAAACTGTTTTTT
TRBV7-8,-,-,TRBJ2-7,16,CASSLPRAGPIYEQYF,TGTGCCAGCAGCCTCCCTCGAGCGGGCCCTATCTACGAGCAGTACTTC
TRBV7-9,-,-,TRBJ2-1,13,CASSLAKMFEQFF,TGTGCCAGCAGCTTAGCTAAGATGTTTGAGCAGTTCTTC
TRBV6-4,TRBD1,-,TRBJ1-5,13,CARGQGEGTPQHF,TGTGCCAGGGGACAGGGGGAGGGTACGCCCCAGCATTTT
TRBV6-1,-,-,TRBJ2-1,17,CASSDGAGPLVYNEQFF,TGTGCCAGCAGTGACGGTGCGGGACCCTTAGTCTACAATGAGCAGTTCTTC
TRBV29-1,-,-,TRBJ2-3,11,CSVMSTDTQYF,TGCAGCGTAATGAGCACAGATACGCAGTATTTT
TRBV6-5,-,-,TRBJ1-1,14,CASSFQGRGTEAFF,TGTGCCAGCAGTTTTCAAGGACGGGGCACTGAAGCTTTCTTT
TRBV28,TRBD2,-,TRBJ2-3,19,CASSLATSGRDQYTDTQYF,TGTGCCAGCAGTTTAGCAACTAGCGGGAGGGACCAATACACAGATACGCAGTATTTT
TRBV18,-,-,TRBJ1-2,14,CASQGDRINYGYTF,TGTGCCAGCCAAGGAGACAGGATCAACTATGGCTACACCTTC
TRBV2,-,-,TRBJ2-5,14,CASSEGRFQETQYF,TGTGCCAGCAGTGAAGGGAGGTTCCAAGAGACCCAGTACTTC
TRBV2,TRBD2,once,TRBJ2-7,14,CASSAREGSDEQYF,TGTGCCAGCAGTGCGAGGGAGGGCTCGGACGAGCAGTACTTC
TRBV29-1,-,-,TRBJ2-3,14,CSVDVRGAYSEQYF,TGCAGCGTTGATGTAAGGGGTGCTTATTCGGAGCAGTATTTT
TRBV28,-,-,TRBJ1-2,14,CASSLGRMNYGYTF,TGTGCCAGCAGTTTAGGGCGGATGAACTATGGCTACACCTTC
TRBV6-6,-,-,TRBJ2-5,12,CASSYSQETQYF,TGTGCCAGCAGTTACTCACAGGAGACCCAGTACTTC
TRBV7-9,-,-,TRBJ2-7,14,CASSNFGRGDGQYF,TGTGCCAGCAGCAACTTCGGCAGGGGAGATGGCCAGTACTTC
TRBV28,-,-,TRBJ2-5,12,CASSSRAETQYF,TGTGCCAGCAGTTCCAGGGCAGAGACCCAGTACTTC
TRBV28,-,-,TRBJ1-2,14,CASSDGGTNYGYTF,TGTGCCAGCAGTGATGGGGGCACTAACTATGGCTACACCTTC
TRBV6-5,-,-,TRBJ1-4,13,CASSQVPNEKLFF,TGTGCCAGCAGTCAGGTACCGAATGAAAAACTGTTTTTT
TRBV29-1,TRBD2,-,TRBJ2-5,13,CSVRREAGETQYF,TGCAGCGTCCGCCGGGAGGCGGGGGAGACCCAGTACTTC
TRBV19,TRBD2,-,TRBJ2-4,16,CASSIPSGLAKNIQYF,TGTGCCAGTAGTATTCCTAGCGGACTAGCCAAAAACATTCAGTACTTC
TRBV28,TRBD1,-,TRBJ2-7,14,CASRDGTGYREQYF,TGTGCCAGCAGAGACGGGACAGGGTATCGCGAGCAGTACTTC
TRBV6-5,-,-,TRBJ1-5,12,CASNDYGQPQHF,TGTGCCAGCAATGATTATGGTCAGCCCCAGCATTTT
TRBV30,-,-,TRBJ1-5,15,CAWSVRGLSNQPQHF,TGTGCCTGGAGTGTACGGGGTCTTAGCAATCAGCCCCAGCATTTT
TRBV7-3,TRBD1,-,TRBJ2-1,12,CASSDPGQPQFF,TGTGCCAGCAGTGACCCGGGACAGCCCCAGTTCTTC
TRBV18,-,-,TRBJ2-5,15,CASSPPGSLQETQYF,TGTGCCAGCTCACCACCGGGGAGCCTCCAAGAGACCCAGTACTTC
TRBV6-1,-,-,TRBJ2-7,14,CASSEVGRSREQYF,TGTGCCAGCAGTGAAGTGGGACGTAGTCGGGAGCAGTACTTC
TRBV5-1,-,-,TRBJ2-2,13,CASSRGGTGELFF,TGCGCCAGCAGCCGAGGTGGCACCGGGGAGCTGTTTTTT
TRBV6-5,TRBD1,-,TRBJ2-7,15,CASSYRGQGPYEQYF,TGTGCCAGCAGTTACAGGGGACAGGGCCCCTACGAGCAGTACTTC
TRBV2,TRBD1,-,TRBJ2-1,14,CASRAGTGGYEQFF,TGTGCCAGCAGGGCCGGGACAGGGGGTTATGAGCAGTTCTTC
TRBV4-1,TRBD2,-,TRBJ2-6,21,CASSQVGLAGGLSSGANVLTF,TGCGCCAGCAGCCAAGTGGGGCTAGCGGGAGGGCTCTCCTCTGGGGCCAACGTCCTGACTTTC
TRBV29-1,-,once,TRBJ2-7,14,CSVGAQGMTYEQYF,TGCAGCGTCGGGGCACAGGGTATGACCTACGAGCAGTACTTC
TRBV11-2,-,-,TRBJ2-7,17,CASSHTQLVLGDYEQYF,TGTGCCAGCAGCCACACTCAACTAGTTTTAGGAGATTACGAGCAGTACTTC
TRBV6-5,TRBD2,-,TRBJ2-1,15,CASSSPGLAGTEQFF,TGTGCCAGCAGTTCACCGGGACTAGCGGGTACTGAGCAGTTCTTC
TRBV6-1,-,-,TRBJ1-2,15,CASIKTPGQIGGYTF,TGTGCCAGCATAAAAACCCCGGGGCAGATTGGTGGCTACACCTTC
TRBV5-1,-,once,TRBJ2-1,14,CASSLGGFDNEQFF,TGCGCCAGCAGCTTGGGGGGATTCGACAATGAGCAGTTCTTC
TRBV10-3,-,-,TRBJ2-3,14,CAISEVAYGDTQYF,TGTGCCATCAGTGAGGTCGCATACGGAGATACGCAGTATTTT
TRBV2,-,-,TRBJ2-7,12,CASSEAVHEQYF,TGTGCCAGCAGTGAGGCGGTCCACGAGCAGTACTTC
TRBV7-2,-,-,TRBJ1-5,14,CASSPPGVRQPQHF,TGTGCCAGCAGCCCACCGGGTGTCCGGCAGCCCCAGCATTTT
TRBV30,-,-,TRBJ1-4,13,CAWSTGGWEKLFF,TGTGCCTGGAGTACTGGAGGTTGGGAAAAACTGTTTTTT
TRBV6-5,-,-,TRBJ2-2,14,CASSRKPLTGELFF,TGTGCCAGCAGCCGAAAGCCTTTAACCGGGGAGCTGTTTTTT
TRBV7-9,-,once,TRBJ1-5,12,CASSYAGQPQHF,TGTGCCAGCAGTTACGCAGGTCAGCCCCAGCATTTT
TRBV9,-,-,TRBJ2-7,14,CASSVGGEGYEQYF,TGTGCCAGCAGCGTAGGGGGCGAGGGGTACGAGCAGTACTTC
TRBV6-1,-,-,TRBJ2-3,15,CASSEPTANTDTQYF,TGTGCCAGCAGTGAACCGACAGCTAACACAGATACGCAGTATTTT
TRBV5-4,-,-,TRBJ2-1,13,CASSDSSYNEQFF,TGTGCCAGCAGCGACAGCTCCTACAATGAGCAGTTCTTC
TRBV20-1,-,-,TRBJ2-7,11,CSARGTYEQYF,TGCAGTGCTAGAGGGACCTACGAGCAGTACTTC
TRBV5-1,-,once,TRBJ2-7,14,CASSTDMTTYEQYF,TGCGCCAGCAGCACGGACATGACGACCTACGAGCAGTACTTC
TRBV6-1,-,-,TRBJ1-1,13,CASSRAGRTEAFF,TGTGCCAGCAGTCGGGCAGGGAGAACTGAAGCTTTCTTT
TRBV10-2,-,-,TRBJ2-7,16,CASRGVWAGYSYEQYF,TGCGCCAGCAGGGGTGTCTGGGCGGGGTACTCCTACGAGCAGTACTTC
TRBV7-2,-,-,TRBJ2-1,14,CASSQLGSYNEQFF,TGTGCCAGCAGCCAACTAGGTTCCTACAATGAGCAGTTCTTC
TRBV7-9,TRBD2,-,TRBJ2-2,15,CASSWGGLRTGELFF,TGTGCCAGCAGCTGGGGGGGTCTTCGCACCGGGGAGCTGTTTTTT
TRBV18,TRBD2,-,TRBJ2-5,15,CASSPSSASGREQYF,TGTGCCAGCTCACCTAGTTCTGCTAGCGGGAGAGAGCAGTACTTC